The 13 T cell receptor beta chains presented below share a single source sample, sequenced in a study of T and B cells in COVID-19 patients. TRB rearrangements were amplified by multiplex PCR with BIOMED2 TRB-A/B primers. TCRdb re-analysed the multiplex PCR reads in MiXCR, keeping a single row per CDR3 protein. The sample contains 7,500 to 8,000 distinct CDR3 sequences, 20% to 30% of which appear only once. From blood, 250-500 ng of genomic DNA served as TRB template. Sequencing was performed on blood. These receptor sequences come from a human donor with active COVID-19.

The rearrangement uses TRBV18 and TRBJ1-2, with D maybe TRBD1 (5 bases). Germline V gives CDR1 KGHSH, CDR2 LQKENI. This CDR3 spans 15 amino acids. The germline V and J ends were trimmed by 5 bases and 4 bases, with 17 bases remaining between them. The CDR3 sequence: CASSGTGLRSYGYTF. The CDR3 DNA follows: TGTGCCAGCTCAGGAACAGGACTCCGATCCTATGGCTACACCTTC.

This clonotype appeared a few times. V and J are TRBV12-3 or TRBV12-4 and TRBJ1-2; D not certain. Trimming pared 0 bases from V and 1 base from J, leaving 3 bases between. There are 13 residues in the CDR3. For the CDR3, the DNA is TGTGCCAGCAGTTTAGCGAGTAACTATGGCTACACCTTC. Protein sequence: CASSLASNYGYTF.

In this sample, this clonotype is medium-sized. This rearrangement joins TRBV6-5 to TRBJ1-2; D possibly corresponds to TRBD1 (6 bases). V shed 6 bases and J shed 0 bases, with 14 bases lying between them. Germline V gene sequence: CDR1 MNHEY, CDR2 SVGAGI. This CDR3 contains 15 residues. The CDR3 bases are TGTGCCAGCAGCCGCGGACAGCAATCTAACTATGGCTACACCTTC. It specifies CASSRGQQSNYGYTF.

The table lists this clonotype with a few counts. CDR3 sequence: CASSIGAVASNQPQHF. DNA for the CDR3: TGTGCCAGTAGTATAGGGGCAGTCGCGAGCAATCAGCCCCAGCATTTT. The V and J genes are TRBV19 and TRBJ1-5; D not resolved. V was cut by 1 base and J by 1 base, with 11 bases left in between. This CDR3 has 16 amino acids. Germline assignment: CDR1 LNHDA and CDR2 SQIVND (reference sequence).

This chain uses TRBV5-1 with TRBJ2-3; the D gene is possibly TRBD1 (7 bases). The V and J ends lost 0 bases and 3 bases respectively, with 14 bases between them. The CDR3 sequence is 16 residues long. Germline CDR1 and CDR2: SGHRS and YFSETQ. The CDR3 loop is CASSLGRGVSTDTQYF. Written as DNA, the CDR3 is TGCGCCAGCAGCTTGGGCAGGGGGGTTTCGACAGATACGCAGTATTTT.

The chain links TRBV10-3 to TRBJ2-5; a possible D gene is TRBD1 (5 bases). Trimming cost V 4 bases and J 5 bases, with 11 bases left between them. This CDR3 region has 13 residues. Germline V CDR1 and CDR2: ENHRY, SYGVKD. The CDR3 DNA sequence: TGTGCCATCAGTGGAGACAGTGGGGAGACCCAGTACTTC. It encodes CAISGDSGETQYF.

This clonotype rates as medium-sized. The rearrangement uses TRBV7-9 and TRBJ2-1; 7 bases map to TRBD1. V shed 1 base, J shed 4 bases, and the junction held 7 bases outside the gene matches. The CDR3 has 16 amino acids. Germline V gene lookup returns CDR1 SEHNR and CDR2 FQNEAQ (reference sequence). CDR3 nucleotides: TGTGCCAGCAGCTTAGGTCAGGGGGTCCGTTACAATGAGCAGTTCTTC. Amino acid sequence: CASSLGQGVRYNEQFF.

The genes are TRBV6-5 and TRBJ2-2; 11 bases align to TRBD1. The germline V gene has CDR1 MNHEY and CDR2 SVGAGI. The CDR3 covers 18 residues. The V and J ends lost 2 bases and 7 bases, in that order; junction bases with no gene match: 12. Here the CDR3 DNA reads TGTGCCAGCAGTTACCCCAGTATCAGGACAGGGGGCCTCGGGGAGCTGTTTTTT. Translation: CASSYPSIRTGGLGELFF.

This clonotype was seen a single time. J is TRBJ2-7 and V is TRBV5-6; no clear D gene. Looked up from germline, CDR1 is SGHDT and CDR2 is YYEEEE. This CDR3 contains 10 residues. V was trimmed by 3 bases and J by 13 bases, leaving 11 bases between them. CDR3 region: CASSSSPLYF. The DNA for the CDR3 is TGTGCCAGCAGCTCCTCCCCCCTCTACTTC.

Concerning this clonotype: A much larger clone lies one base from this, so it may be a read error. The rearrangement joins TRBV27 to TRBJ2-5; maybe TRBD1 (6 bases). The CDR3 is made up of 14 amino acids. The V end lost 4 bases, the J end lost 6 bases, and 15 bases lay between the germline ends. In germline, CDR1 is MNHEY, CDR2 SMNVEV (reference sequence). In DNA, the CDR3 is TGTGCCAGCAGTTACTCTGGGGGCGCGAAGACCCAGTACTTC. This translates into CASSYSGGAKTQYF.

In this sample, this clonotype is large. The rearrangement links TRBV6-5 to TRBJ2-7; 7 bases align to TRBD1. CDR3 length: 15 amino acids. In germline, CDR1 is MNHEY, CDR2 SVGAGI. The V segment lost 0 bases and the J segment 0 bases; nucleotides outside the gene matches: 2. The CDR3 DNA reads as TGTGCCAGCAGTTACTCGACAGGGAGCTCCTACGAGCAGTACTTC. Protein sequence: CASSYSTGSSYEQYF.

By share of the sample, this clonotype is medium-sized. The CDR3 sequence is CASSLAPAGAGELFF. CDR3 sequence (DNA): TGTGCCAGCAGCTTAGCGCCGGCAGGCGCCGGGGAGCTGTTTTTT. The chain couples TRBV11-1 to TRBJ2-2, with unresolved D. V lost 0 bases, J lost 6 bases, and 11 bases lay in between. Looked up from germline, CDR1 is SGHAT and CDR2 is FQDESV (reference sequence). CDR3 size: 15 residues. The full variable domain, its missing parts supplied by reference TRBV11-1 and TRBJ2-2, is EAEVAQSPRYKITEKSQAVAFWCDPISGHATLYWYRQILGQGPELLVQFQDESVVDDSQLPKDRFSAERLKGVDSTLKIQPAELGDSAMYLCASSLAPAGAGELFFGEGSRLTVL.

The rearrangement links TRBV7-9 to TRBJ2-3, with D hard to call. The V gene lost 5 bases and the J gene lost 0 bases, with 12 bases spanning the gap. The CDR3 has 15 residues. Germline CDR1 SEHNR, CDR2 FQNEAQ (reference sequence). The CDR3: CASSPPGRSTDTQYF. The CDR3 DNA sequence: TGTGCCAGCAGCCCCCCGGGCAGAAGCACAGATACGCAGTATTTT. The full variable domain, rest sourced from reference TRBV7-9 and TRBJ2-3, is DTGVSQNPRHKITKRGQNVTFRCDPISEHNRLYWYRQTLGQGPEFLTYFQNEAQLEKSRLLSDRFSAERPKGSFSTLEIQRTEQGDSAMYLCASSPPGRSTDTQYFGPGTRLTVL.